This T cell receptor beta chain derives from a study of breast tumors, draining lymph nodes, adjacent tissues. The table lists this clonotype with many counts. Its antigen is unknown. Deletions cut 5 bases from V and 3 bases from J, with 23 bases between. CDR3 length: 17 residues. CDR1 and CDR2 (germline): SGHVS, FQNEAQ. MiXCR, applied by TCRdb to the multiplex PCR reads, yields one record per CDR3 protein. The sample holds about 20,000 distinct CDR3 sequences, under 35% seen once. Notes on the study in general: Compared with basal-like, luminal-like tumors shared significantly more repertoire with nontumor tissue.

The genes are TRBV7-8 and TRBJ2-7; D might be TRBD1 (5 bases). Sequenced: breast tumor tissue. This receptor was taken from a female donor with breast cancer. Some clones in this sample may be carry-over from other donors' samples. In DNA form, the CDR3 reads TGTGCCAGCAGCACCCTAGGGGTAACCCCGACCTTCTACGAGCAGTACTTC. Its translation is CASSTLGVTPTFYEQYF.